The rows below give T cell receptor beta chains drawn from one sample of a study of T cell responses to AZD1222 COVID-19 vaccine. The assay was immunoSEQ multiplex PCR, and TCRdb's table has in-frame clones only and misses some. The table has about 120,000 clones, more than 75% seen once. The material was peripheral blood, obtained on day 0 of AZD1222 vaccination. The receptors here all came from an adult in good health. Each CDR3 is given with its conserved first and last residue. The D gene is left open where the match is weak. The listing skips clone size in some rows; elsewhere it reads once, few, many or a size class.

v_call,clone_size,j_call,d_call,cdr3_aa,cdr3_nt
TRBV6-5,few,TRBJ2-3,TRBD2,CASIRLAGGVDTQYF,TGTGCCAGCATTCGACTAGCGGGAGGGGTGGATACGCAGTATTTT
TRBV30,NA,TRBJ1-5,NA,CAWSEGPYLRSNQSQHF,TGTGCCTGGAGCGAGGGGCCCTACCTCAGGAGCAATCAGTCCCAGCATTTT
TRBV28,NA,TRBJ2-7,TRBD1,CASSPTGGPYEQYF,TGTGCCAGCAGCCCGACAGGGGGCCCCTACGAGCAGTACTTC
TRBV2,few,TRBJ2-7,TRBD1,CASSESVDREFHEQYF,TGTGCCAGCAGTGAGAGTGTGGACAGGGAGTTTCACGAGCAGTACTTC
TRBV5-5,few,TRBJ2-7,NA,CASSFSGLSSYEQYF,TGTGCCAGCAGCTTCTCCGGGTTATCCTCCTACGAGCAGTACTTC
TRBV19,NA,TRBJ2-3,TRBD1,CASSVAGGFTDTQYF,TGTGCCAGTAGTGTGGCAGGGGGTTTCACAGATACGCAGTATTTT
TRBV7-2,NA,TRBJ2-1,NA,CASSLLRVNEQFF,TGTGCCAGCAGCTTACTTCGAGTCAATGAGCAGTTCTTC
TRBV6-1,NA,TRBJ1-4,TRBD1,CASSEVVLWGQATTNEKLFF,TGTGCCAGCAGTGAAGTGGTGCTATGGGGACAGGCAACAACTAATGAAAAACTGTTTTTT
TRBV28,NA,TRBJ1-1,TRBD1,CASSSFGQGEAFF,TGTGCCAGCAGTTCCTTCGGACAGGGAGAAGCTTTCTTT
TRBV7-2,NA,TRBJ2-7,NA,CASSLAGNDFEQYF,TGTGCCAGCAGCTTAGCGGGAAATGACTTCGAGCAGTACTTC
TRBV28,once,TRBJ1-5,NA,CASSRGGIRYSNQPQHF,TGTGCCAGCAGTCGTGGGGGTATACGCTATAGCAATCAGCCCCAGCATTTT
TRBV7-9,once,TRBJ1-4,TRBD1,CASSLTGTGGIEKLFF,TGTGCCAGCAGCTTAACCGGGACAGGGGGCATTGAAAAACTGTTTTTT
TRBV7-6,NA,TRBJ2-2,TRBD1,CASSLARQGTGELFF,TGTGCCAGCAGCCTAGCCAGACAGGGAACCGGGGAGCTGTTTTTT
TRBV28,NA,TRBJ2-2,NA,CASSSQGTTGELFF,TGTGCCAGCAGTTCACAGGGTACCACCGGGGAGCTGTTTTTT
TRBV6-5,NA,TRBJ1-2,NA,CASSRQALQGYTF,TGTGCCAGCAGTAGGCAGGCCTTACAAGGCTACACCTTC
TRBV28,NA,TRBJ1-4,TRBD1,CASRGGRGRFATNEKLFF,TGTGCCAGCAGAGGTGGAAGGGGGCGATTTGCAACTAATGAAAAACTGTTTTTT
TRBV28,NA,TRBJ2-7,TRBD2,CASSSAGTRSLEQYF,TGTGCCAGCAGTTCGGCCGGGACTAGGTCCCTCGAGCAGTACTTC
TRBV4-1,NA,TRBJ1-4,TRBD1,CASRPTGANVEKLFF,TGCGCCAGCAGGCCGACAGGGGCTAACGTTGAAAAACTGTTTTTT
TRBV12-3/TRBV12-4,NA,TRBJ1-2,TRBD1,CATDREVYGYTF,TGTGCCACGGACAGGGAAGTATATGGCTACACCTTC
TRBV19,NA,TRBJ1-5,NA,CASSIAVNQPQHF,TGTGCCAGTAGTATAGCAGTTAATCAGCCCCAGCATTTT
TRBV7-9,NA,TRBJ2-1,TRBD2,CASSQSSGGTREQFF,TGTGCCAGCAGCCAGTCTAGCGGGGGAACCAGAGAGCAGTTCTTC
TRBV27,NA,TRBJ2-7,NA,CASSLSHLRGSTYEQYF,TGTGCCAGCAGTTTATCGCATTTACGGGGTTCCACCTACGAGCAGTACTTC
TRBV19,NA,TRBJ2-3,NA,CASRGRATDTQYF,TGTGCCAGTCGGGGCCGGGCGACAGATACGCAGTATTTT
TRBV6-6,NA,TRBJ2-1,TRBD2,CASTDAGTRYNEQFF,TGTGCCAGCACCGACGCCGGGACTAGATACAATGAGCAGTTCTTC
TRBV29-1,NA,TRBJ2-3,NA,CSVEDLAGPHHPDTQYF,TGCAGCGTTGAAGATCTCGCGGGACCGCACCATCCAGATACGCAGTATTTT
TRBV7-2,once,TRBJ1-3,TRBD1,CASSRRDRSSGNTIYF,TGTGCCAGCAGCCGCCGGGACAGAAGCTCTGGAAACACCATATATTTT
TRBV30,NA,TRBJ1-2,TRBD1,CALGQIFYGYTF,TGTGCCTTGGGACAGATATTCTATGGCTACACCTTC
TRBV6-1,many,TRBJ1-5,TRBD1,CASSDGTGESQPQHF,TGTGCCAGCAGTGACGGGACAGGGGAATCTCAGCCCCAGCATTTT
TRBV29-1,once,TRBJ1-2,NA,CSVVKQGRLGYTF,TGCAGCGTCGTCAAGCAGGGGAGACTTGGCTACACCTTC
TRBV14,NA,TRBJ1-1,TRBD1,CASSHYPGGPSNTEAFF,TGTGCCAGCAGCCATTATCCAGGGGGCCCTTCGAACACTGAAGCTTTCTTT
TRBV7-2,NA,TRBJ2-1,NA,CASSLDGGANEQFF,TGTGCCAGCAGCTTAGACGGCGGGGCCAATGAGCAGTTCTTC
TRBV19,NA,TRBJ2-5,NA,CASRMRSGETQYF,TGTGCCAGTAGGATGAGAAGTGGAGAGACCCAGTACTTC
TRBV28,NA,TRBJ2-7,NA,CATLGYEQYF,TGTGCCACCTTGGGCTACGAGCAGTACTTC
TRBV28,NA,TRBJ1-2,TRBD1,CASSLLQGKGYTF,TGTGCCAGCAGTTTATTACAGGGGAAAGGCTACACCTTC
TRBV5-4,NA,TRBJ1-6,TRBD1,CASSFIQGALRYNSPLHF,TGTGCCAGCAGCTTCATCCAGGGGGCACTCAGATATAATTCACCCCTCCACTTT
TRBV27,NA,TRBJ2-3,NA,CASRRVPDTQYF,TGTGCCAGCCGCCGGGTTCCAGATACGCAGTATTTT
TRBV7-2,NA,TRBJ2-3,NA,CASSLKRRGVRDTQYF,TGTGCCAGCAGCTTAAAACGGCGAGGGGTGCGAGATACGCAGTATTTT